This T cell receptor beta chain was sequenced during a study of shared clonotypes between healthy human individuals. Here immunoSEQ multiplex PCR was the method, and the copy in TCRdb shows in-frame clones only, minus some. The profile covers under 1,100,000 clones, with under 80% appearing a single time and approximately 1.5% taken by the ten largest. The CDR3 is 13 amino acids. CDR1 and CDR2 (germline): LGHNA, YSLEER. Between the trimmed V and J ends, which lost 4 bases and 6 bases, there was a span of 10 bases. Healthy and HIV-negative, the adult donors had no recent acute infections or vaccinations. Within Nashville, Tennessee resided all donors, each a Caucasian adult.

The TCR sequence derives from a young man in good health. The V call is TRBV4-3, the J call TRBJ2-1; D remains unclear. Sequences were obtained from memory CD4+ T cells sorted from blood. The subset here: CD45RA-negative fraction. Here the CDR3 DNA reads TGCGCCAGCAGCCCCCAACTCGTCAATGAGCAGTTCTTC. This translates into CASSPQLVNEQFF.